This entry lists 2 T cell receptor beta chains sequenced from one sample in a study of identifying expanded T cells in peripheral blood. Repertoires were generated with immunoSEQ multiplex PCR, while TCRdb's copy carries only in-frame clones and drops some. The profile shows around 130,000 clones, approximately 86% of them singletons. The sequencing input was blood. These receptors were collected from a person aged 18 to 70 in good health.

There are many counts of this clone. The V gene is TRBV2, the J gene TRBJ1-5; D is unclear. V was clipped by 3 bases and J by 4 bases, with 4 bases between them. The CDR3 extends over 12 amino acids. Germline V gene lookup returns CDR1 SNHLY and CDR2 FYNNEI. The CDR3 here is CASSDPNQPQHF. DNA of the CDR3: TGTGCCAGCAGTGATCCTAATCAGCCCCAGCATTTT.

The chain employs TRBV5-4 and TRBJ1-5; tentatively, D is TRBD1 (5 bases). The CDR3 runs 15 residues. Germline CDR1 reads SGHNT; CDR2 reads YYREEE (reference sequence). The V end was cut by 0 bases, the J end by 3 bases, with 10 bases between. Here the CDR3 reads CASSLEPRDNQPQHF. The DNA of the CDR3 is TGTGCCAGCAGCTTGGAACCCAGGGACAATCAGCCCCAGCATTTT.